This T cell receptor beta chain emerged from a study of CD8 T cells in ankylosing spondylitis. Study-wide results and caveats: It appeared that ankylosing spondylitis blood was characterized by a TCR beta motif of several highly homologous variants.

TCRdb re-derived calls from the 5' RACE reads in MiXCR, one entry per CDR3 protein. The sample consists of around 440,000 distinct CDR3 sequences, 17% of them appearing once. This clonotype was recorded many times. The antigen remains undetermined. The specimen was blood, either unsorted or a sorted T cell fraction (not recorded which). This TCR came from a male donor with ankylosing spondylitis.

CDR3 sequence reads: CASSLSPENYGYTF. DNA for the CDR3: TGCGCCAGCAGCTTGTCTCCAGAAAACTATGGCTACACCTTC. The gene calls are TRBV5-1 and TRBJ1-2; D is ambiguous. V dropped 1 base and J dropped 2 bases, with 9 bases sitting between them. The germline CDR1 and CDR2 sequences are SGHRS and YFSETQ. The CDR3 runs to 14 residues.